These T cell receptor beta chains were read from a single sample in a study of T cells in Graves' hyperthyroidism and ophthalmopathy. TCRdb re-called the multiplex PCR reads through MiXCR, storing one row per CDR3 protein. The repertoire holds fewer than 550,000 distinct CDR3 sequences, with around 14% as singletons. The sequencing sample was made of blood. The receptors were sampled from a young woman with Graves' hyperthyroidism. Both conserved end residues are part of each CDR3. Fields, in order: clone size, V gene, J gene, CDR3 protein. The size of a clone is reported for some rows only, either as once, few or many, or as a class for expanded clones.

size: many; V: TRBV12-3/TRBV12-4; J: TRBJ1-1; CDR3: CASSKIANRNTEAFF
size: few; V: TRBV5-6; J: TRBJ1-5; CDR3: CASSRNDRPNQPQHF
size: once; V: TRBV28; J: TRBJ1-1; CDR3: CASSNYRAPLEAFF
size: NA; V: TRBV3-1; J: TRBJ1-1; CDR3: CASSQDRTGLGTTEAFF
size: many; V: TRBV14; J: TRBJ2-5; CDR3: CASSQWTSGKAKTQYF
size: NA; V: TRBV5-1; J: TRBJ2-1; CDR3: CASSFSTSGRTYNEQFF
size: many; V: TRBV7-9; J: TRBJ2-7; CDR3: CASQQDTYEQYF
size: NA; V: TRBV5-5; J: TRBJ2-3; CDR3: CASSPRPPGLFTDTQYF
size: NA; V: TRBV6-1; J: TRBJ1-2; CDR3: CASSEARARGPGGYTF
size: many; V: TRBV28; J: TRBJ2-5; CDR3: CASSSPASGGETQYF
size: NA; V: TRBV25-1; J: TRBJ2-5; CDR3: CASSESPNRETQYF
size: NA; V: TRBV7-8; J: TRBJ2-3; CDR3: CASSLLRAGADTDTQYF
size: NA; V: TRBV19; J: TRBJ2-1; CDR3: CASRPLGTTVNEQFF
size: many; V: TRBV5-8; J: TRBJ1-1; CDR3: CASSPRQLGSTEAFF
size: many; V: TRBV12-3/TRBV12-4; J: TRBJ2-2; CDR3: CASKMRRDTGELFF
size: few; V: TRBV9; J: TRBJ1-4; CDR3: CASSPGDRVINEKLFF
size: NA; V: TRBV7-2; J: TRBJ1-1; CDR3: CASSYGQGSGVTEAFF
size: many; V: TRBV20-1; J: TRBJ2-1; CDR3: CSAITGQGVNEQFF
size: few; V: TRBV5-6; J: TRBJ2-1; CDR3: CASSLGRLANEQFF
size: NA; V: TRBV19; J: TRBJ2-3; CDR3: CASSIRGGRPGTDTQYF
size: NA; V: TRBV12-3/TRBV12-4; J: TRBJ2-2; CDR3: CASSPFGVATGELFF
size: NA; V: TRBV6-2/TRBV6-3; J: TRBJ1-2; CDR3: CASSSIRLDRGNYGYTF
size: many; V: TRBV6-1; J: TRBJ2-1; CDR3: CASTSPFTAGNEQFF
size: many; V: TRBV7-8; J: TRBJ1-3; CDR3: CASGLQGIGNTIYF
size: many; V: TRBV7-9; J: TRBJ1-1; CDR3: CASSLKGAYTEAFF
size: NA; V: TRBV11-2; J: TRBJ2-3; CDR3: CASTNRGWGEDTQYF
size: many; V: TRBV7-8; J: TRBJ2-5; CDR3: CASFGQGQAKAQYF
size: NA; V: TRBV18; J: TRBJ1-1; CDR3: CASSQGRERYAFF
size: few; V: TRBV3-1; J: TRBJ2-1; CDR3: CASSRAGTDNEQFF
size: many; V: TRBV28; J: TRBJ2-7; CDR3: CASSFPAPYEQYF
size: many; V: TRBV20-1; J: TRBJ2-5; CDR3: CSATLVEGKTQYF
size: many; V: TRBV7-3; J: TRBJ2-1; CDR3: CASSPSGLVINEQFF
size: NA; V: TRBV3-1; J: TRBJ2-2; CDR3: CASGLDGDTGELFF
size: many; V: TRBV7-8; J: TRBJ2-2; CDR3: CASSTGTPNTGELFF
size: NA; V: TRBV7-2; J: TRBJ2-1; CDR3: CASSTLSSYNEQFF
size: many; V: TRBV28; J: TRBJ1-5; CDR3: CASSLSGQGARQPQHF
size: many; V: TRBV6-1; J: TRBJ1-5; CDR3: CASSEEFGSNQPQHF
size: many; V: TRBV2; J: TRBJ2-7; CDR3: CASRAGIIYEQYF
size: few; V: TRBV28; J: TRBJ2-7; CDR3: CASSLTPGTGIYEQYF
size: NA; V: TRBV4-2; J: TRBJ2-1; CDR3: CASSQDSSGGAWEQFF
size: many; V: TRBV10-3; J: TRBJ1-1; CDR3: CAISESSRMNTEAFF
size: NA; V: TRBV19; J: TRBJ2-3; CDR3: CASSIGSEGDTQYF
size: many; V: TRBV2; J: TRBJ1-1; CDR3: CASSEVGRDRNTEAFF
size: many; V: TRBV11-2; J: TRBJ2-1; CDR3: CASSLVTPWGNEQFF
size: many; V: TRBV28; J: TRBJ1-2; CDR3: CASSLGQAYGYTF
size: many; V: TRBV5-1; J: TRBJ2-2; CDR3: CASSSGQFSGTGELFF
size: many; V: TRBV12-3/TRBV12-4; J: TRBJ1-2; CDR3: CASSLVGTARNYGYTF
size: few; V: TRBV12-3/TRBV12-4; J: TRBJ2-2; CDR3: CASSGRFGELFF
size: NA; V: TRBV7-2; J: TRBJ1-4; CDR3: CASSLYWVSNEKLFF
size: many; V: TRBV7-9; J: TRBJ1-1; CDR3: CASSLPVVINTEAFF
size: NA; V: TRBV15; J: TRBJ2-7; CDR3: CATSREIGRGAYEQYF
size: few; V: TRBV3-1; J: TRBJ2-5; CDR3: CASTRSPWATKYF
size: NA; V: TRBV20-1; J: TRBJ2-2; CDR3: CSATRLAGATGELFF
size: few; V: TRBV11-2; J: TRBJ2-3; CDR3: CASSSREGEASGGVRYTQYF
size: few; V: TRBV15; J: TRBJ1-5; CDR3: CATSRDLVENQPQHF